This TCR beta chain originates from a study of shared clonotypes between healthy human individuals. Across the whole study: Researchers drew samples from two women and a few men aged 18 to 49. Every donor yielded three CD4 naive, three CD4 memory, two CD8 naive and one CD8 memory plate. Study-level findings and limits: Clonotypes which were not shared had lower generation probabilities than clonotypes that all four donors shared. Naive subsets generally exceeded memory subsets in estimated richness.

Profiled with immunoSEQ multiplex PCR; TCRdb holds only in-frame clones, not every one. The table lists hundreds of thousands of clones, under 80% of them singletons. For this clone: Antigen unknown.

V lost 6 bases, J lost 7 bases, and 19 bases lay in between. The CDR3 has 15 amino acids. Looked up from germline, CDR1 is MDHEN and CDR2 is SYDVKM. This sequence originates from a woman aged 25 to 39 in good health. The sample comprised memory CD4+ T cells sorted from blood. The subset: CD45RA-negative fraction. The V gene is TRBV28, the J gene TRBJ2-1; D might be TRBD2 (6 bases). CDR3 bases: TGTGCCAGCAGGCGGCCGGGAGCCCTGTCTAATGAGCAGTTCTTC. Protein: CASRRPGALSNEQFF.